Listed below are T cell receptor beta chains from one sample, sequenced in a study of blood T cell repertoires in COVID-19. TCRdb's copy holds only in-frame clones and misses some; the assay was immunoSEQ multiplex PCR. The sample has 110,000 or so clones; over 75% are singletons. The sequenced material came from peripheral blood. Every receptor here comes from a man aged 50 or older with acute or convalescent COVID-19. Each CDR3 is given with its conserved first and last residue. The D gene is left open where the match is weak. Only some rows state a clone size, as once, few, many or a class for expanded clones.

CASSYTDGLATDTQYF,TGTGCCAGCAGCTATACGGACGGACTCGCCACAGATACGCAGTATTTT,-,-,TRBV2,16,TRBJ2-3
CASSDRGLDGDEQFF,TGTGCCAGCAGTGACAGAGGACTGGATGGGGATGAGCAGTTCTTC,few,-,TRBV6-4,15,TRBJ2-1
CATSRDETVYGYTF,TGTGCCACCAGCAGAGATGAAACAGTCTATGGCTACACCTTC,-,-,TRBV15,14,TRBJ1-2
CASKQTGLRQPQHF,TGTGCCAGTAAACAGACGGGACTTCGACAGCCCCAGCATTTT,-,-,TRBV19,14,TRBJ1-5
CASSPTSFSEKLFF,TGTGCCAGCAGCCCCACGTCGTTCAGTGAAAAACTGTTTTTT,-,-,TRBV6-5,14,TRBJ1-4
CASSEAVPEAHTQYF,TGTGCCAGCAGTGAAGCAGTGCCTGAAGCCCATACGCAGTATTTT,-,-,TRBV6-1,15,TRBJ2-3
CSGLQGYEQYF,TGCAGCGGCTTGCAGGGTTACGAGCAGTACTTC,-,-,TRBV29-1,11,TRBJ2-7
CASSVRLAGSTDTQYF,TGCGCCAGCAGTGTACGACTAGCGGGGAGCACAGATACGCAGTATTTT,-,TRBD2,TRBV10-2,16,TRBJ2-3
CASSQVIAGAEGTEAFF,TGCGCCAGCAGCCAAGTAATAGCGGGGGCAGAGGGCACTGAAGCTTTCTTT,-,-,TRBV4-1,17,TRBJ1-1
CASSPWGGRAFF,TGTGCCAGCAGTCCGTGGGGGGGCAGGGCTTTCTTT,few,-,TRBV28,12,TRBJ1-1
CAGQNRGSEKLFF,TGTGCCGGACAAAACAGGGGTAGCGAAAAACTGTTTTTT,-,TRBD1,TRBV2,13,TRBJ1-4
CASSQVLAGGADTQYF,TGCGCCAGCAGCCAAGTACTAGCGGGGGGGGCAGATACGCAGTATTTT,once,TRBD2,TRBV4-1,16,TRBJ2-3
CAGESLKETQYF,TGTGCCGGGGAGTCCTTGAAAGAGACCCAGTACTTC,-,-,TRBV2,12,TRBJ2-5
CASSLTTGTIYGYTF,TGTGCCAGCAGCTTGACGACGGGAACAATCTATGGCTACACCTTC,-,-,TRBV5-6,15,TRBJ1-2
CASSQEGGQPQHF,TGTGCCAGCAGCCAAGAAGGGGGTCAGCCCCAGCATTTT,-,-,TRBV4-2,13,TRBJ1-5
CASSQSTGAGGNEKLFF,TGTGCCAGCAGCCAATCCACAGGGGCCGGAGGGAATGAAAAACTGTTTTTT,-,TRBD1,TRBV4-2,17,TRBJ1-4
CASSEDRQSFYGYTF,TGTGCCAGCAGTGAAGACCGACAGTCCTTCTATGGCTACACCTTC,-,-,TRBV6-1,15,TRBJ1-2
CASSWGTGEFTGELFF,TGTGCCAGCAGTTGGGGGACAGGGGAATTCACCGGGGAGCTGTTTTTT,once,TRBD1,TRBV6-5,16,TRBJ2-2
CASQLGQNYGYTF,TGTGCCTCACAGTTGGGACAGAACTATGGCTACACCTTC,-,TRBD1,TRBV6-5,13,TRBJ1-2
CASSLSQDGFGNTIYF,TGCGCCAGCAGCTTGTCGCAGGATGGATTTGGAAACACCATATATTTT,-,-,TRBV5-1,16,TRBJ1-3
CASSQDFGGLHF,TGCGCCAGCAGCCAAGATTTCGGGGGCCTCCACTTT,-,-,TRBV4-1,12,TRBJ1-6
CASSSRDSSYEQYF,TGTGCCAGCAGTTCCCGGGACAGCAGCTACGAGCAGTACTTC,-,TRBD1,TRBV27,14,TRBJ2-7